The source of this T cell receptor beta chain is a study of T-cell memory formation after mild COVID-19. Study observations and caveats: A second wave of clones peaked on day 37, and their SARS-CoV-2 specificity went unconfirmed. Day 15 to 85 contracting clones showed balanced CD4/CD8; day 15 to 37 expanders favored CD4+.

After 5'RACE with constant-segment primers, TCR alpha and TCR beta cDNA libraries carrying sample barcodes and UMIs were obtained. TCRdb reprocessed the 5' RACE reads via MiXCR and lists one record per CDR3 protein. The sample lists 180,000 or so distinct CDR3 sequences, roughly 16% occurring once. V shed 0 bases and J 7 bases; nucleotides not matched to a gene: 5. The CDR3 is 15 residues long. Germline assignment: CDR1 SGHRS and CDR2 YFSETQ. There are a few counts of this clonotype. Its antigen is not known. The chain employs TRBV5-1 and TRBJ2-1; 9 bases match TRBD1. Material for sequencing was PBMCs or a T cell subset sorted from them (not recorded which). The receptor's source is an adult woman who had mild COVID-19 (a few samples of this study predate the infection). Cell type and time point are not known. CDR3 amino acids: CASSLAGTGSNEQFF. CDR3 DNA: TGCGCCAGCAGCTTGGCGGGGACAGGGTCAAATGAGCAGTTCTTC.